One sample yielded the 5 T cell receptor beta chains listed below, sequenced in a study of CD8+ T cells in alopecia areata. RNA was isolated and reverse transcribed to cDNA, the sequencing template. The table came from immunoSEQ multiplex PCR; TCRdb's copy has only in-frame clones and leaves some out. This sample yields 150,000 to 200,000 clones, of which 50% to 70% are seen a single time; roughly 0.99% belongs to the top ten. Described treatment: oral pan-JAK inhibitor, 5-10 mg twice daily. The material was CD4+ T cells sorted from blood, obtained at week 4, from a patient treated with tofacitinib. The receptors shown here come from a human donor with alopecia areata.

The chain is built from TRBV30 and TRBJ2-2; the match to TRBD1 covers 9 bases. CDR1 is GTSNPN and CDR2 is SVGIG in the germline V gene (reference sequence). After removal of 3 bases from V and 2 bases from J, the junction contained 7 bases not matched to a gene. This CDR3 comprises 16 residues. The CDR3 region is CAWRRSGQGNTGELFF. CDR3 DNA: TGTGCCTGGAGACGATCGGGACAGGGCAACACCGGGGAGCTGTTTTTT.

The V call is TRBV25-1, the J call TRBJ2-3, with D perhaps assigned TRBD1 or TRBD2 (5 bases each). The CDR3 has 15 residues. V shed 3 bases and J shed 0 bases, with 10 bases lying between them. Germline V gene lookup returns CDR1 MGHDK and CDR2 SYGVNS. This chain's CDR3 is CASSDWGRSTDTQYF. CDR3 bases: TGTGCCAGCAGTGATTGGGGACGAAGCACAGATACGCAGTATTTT.

The rearrangement joins TRBV29-1 to TRBJ2-2; D is unclear. In germline, CDR1 is SQVTM, CDR2 ANQGSEA. The CDR3 runs to 14 residues. CDR3 coding DNA: TGCAGGGTTCCCACGATAGGGAACACCGGGGAGCTGTTTTTT. Residues: CRVPTIGNTGELFF.

V usage is TRBV10-3 and J usage is TRBJ2-1; 12 nucleotides align to TRBD2. Losses at the gene ends were 4 bases for V and 4 bases for J; bases not matched to a gene: 2. The CDR3 is made up of 15 amino acids. CDR1 ENHRY and CDR2 SYGVKD come from the germline V gene. The CDR3 loop is CAISGTSGVYNEQFF. The CDR3 region has the DNA TGTGCCATCAGTGGGACTAGCGGGGTGTACAATGAGCAGTTCTTC.

The chain uses TRBV5-6 and TRBJ1-2, with 9 bases matching TRBD1. V dropped 2 bases and J dropped 4; count of bases not matched to a gene: 6. The CDR3 has 15 amino acids. Looked up from germline, CDR1 is SGHDT and CDR2 is YYEEEE. The CDR3 nucleotides are TGTGCCAGCAGCTTTCCGGACAGGGGACTCTATGGCTACACCTTC. Translated, it gives CASSFPDRGLYGYTF.